A single sample is the source of the 27 T cell receptor beta chains below, sequenced in a study of cytomegalovirus exposure and HLA in healthy donors. PCR employed 60 Vbeta and 13 Jbeta primers. Data came from immunoSEQ multiplex PCR; TCRdb stores just in-frame clones and leaves some out. Here the sample spans some 200,000 clones, over 75% being singletons. Sequenced input: PBMCs. The origin of the receptors is a man aged 40-55 years in good health and CMV-seropositive.

In its sample, this clone was seen a few times. V and J are TRBV29-1 and TRBJ1-1, with D possibly matching TRBD1 (5 bases). The germline gives CDR1 SQVTM, CDR2 ANQGSEA. There are 14 residues in the CDR3. Trimming removed 4 bases at V and 4 bases at J, with 16 bases between. The CDR3 DNA reads as TGCAGCGTTGTACGGGGACTCACGGGCACTGAAGCTTTCTTT. It translates to CSVVRGLTGTEAFF.

The gene calls are TRBV19 and TRBJ1-1; 9 bases align to TRBD1. The CDR3 spans 14 residues. Germline loops: CDR1 LNHDA, CDR2 SQIVND (reference sequence). V shed 3 bases, J shed 11 bases, and the junction held 10 bases outside the gene matches. CDR3 region: CASSMDRDRVGAFF. The CDR3 DNA follows: TGTGCCAGTAGTATGGACCGGGACAGGGTAGGGGCTTTCTTT.

This rearrangement joins TRBV28 to TRBJ2-6; no clear D. Germline CDR1 and CDR2: MDHEN and SYDVKM. Trimming cost V 3 bases and J 0 bases, with 6 bases left between them. The CDR3 sequence is 15 residues long. The CDR3 reads CASSFYSSGANVLTF. Written as DNA, the CDR3 is TGTGCCAGCAGTTTTTACAGCTCTGGGGCCAACGTCCTGACTTTC.

The chain is built from TRBV28 and TRBJ2-7, with D perhaps TRBD2 (6 bases). This CDR3 comprises 14 residues. Trimming took 8 bases from V and 0 from J, leaving 14 bases between them. Per the germline V gene, CDR1 is MDHEN and CDR2 is SYDVKM. As DNA, the CDR3 is TGTGCCAGCCGGGGGACGGACTACTCCTACGAGCAGTACTTC. It yields the protein CASRGTDYSYEQYF.

This clone was picked up a small number of times. This chain connects TRBV7-9 to TRBJ2-1; TRBD2 agrees at 9 bases. CDR1 SEHNR and CDR2 FQNEAQ come from the germline V gene (reference sequence). The CDR3 spans 14 residues. V lost 5 bases, J lost 5 bases, and 4 bases stayed unmatched. The CDR3 DNA follows: TGTGCCAGCAGCCCAGGACTAGCGAACAATGAGCAGTTCTTC. Its translation is CASSPGLANNEQFF. Full variable domain (rest looked up from reference TRBV7-9 and TRBJ2-1): DTGVSQNPRHKITKRGQNVTFRCDPISEHNRLYWYRQTLGQGPEFLTYFQNEAQLEKSRLLSDRFSAERPKGSFSTLEIQRTEQGDSAMYLCASSPGLANNEQFFGPGTRLTVL.

The chain joins TRBV5-4 to TRBJ2-7, with 8 bases aligning to TRBD1. CDR3 size: 16 residues. The V gene end was trimmed by 4 bases and the J gene end by 2 bases; junction bases not matched to a gene: 11. Germline V lookup: CDR1 SGHNT, CDR2 YYREEE (reference sequence). The CDR3 coding sequence is TGTGCCAGCAGCGCGCCGGGACAGGTGATTCCCTACGAGCAGTACTTC. It translates to CASSAPGQVIPYEQYF.

The rearrangement links TRBV6-5 to TRBJ1-3; D remains ambiguous. Trimming stripped 6 bases from V and 4 bases from J, with 16 bases between. The CDR3 totals 15 residues. In germline, CDR1 is MNHEY, CDR2 SVGAGI. CDR3 region: CASSPMGFPGNTIYF. For the CDR3, the DNA is TGTGCCAGCAGCCCTATGGGCTTTCCGGGAAACACCATATATTTT.

CDR3 DNA sequence: TGTGCCAGCAGCTTAGGTTTTGGAGGGAGGGCCCAGCATTTT. This sequence encodes CASSLGFGGRAQHF. The chain links TRBV7-2 to TRBJ1-5; D uncertain. Germline V gene sequence: CDR1 SGHTA, CDR2 FQGNSA. V lost 1 base, J lost 11 bases, and 15 bases lay in between. CDR3 length: 14 amino acids.

The CDR3 DNA sequence: TGTGCCAGCAGTTTACTGGAGGGTAGCGGGGAGCTGTTTTTT. It is translated as CASSLLEGSGELFF. The chain is built from TRBV28 and TRBJ2-2; D possibly corresponds to TRBD2 (6 bases). V lost 2 bases and J lost 7, with 11 bases in between. Per germline, CDR1 MDHEN and CDR2 SYDVKM. This CDR3 spans 14 amino acids.

The gene calls are TRBV7-3 and TRBJ2-2; TRBD1 is a possible D gene (6 bases). Trimming took 2 bases from V and 3 from J, leaving 16 bases between them. The CDR3 totals 17 residues. Germline V gene data show CDR1 as SGHTA and CDR2 as FQGTGA. The CDR3 DNA sequence: TGTGCCAGCAGCTTACGGGACACTCAGGGTGACACCGGGGAGCTGTTTTTT. Its translation: CASSLRDTQGDTGELFF.

The rearrangement links TRBV10-3 to TRBJ2-1, with 9 bases identical to TRBD1. CDR1 ENHRY and CDR2 SYGVKD come from the germline V gene. CDR3 size: 16 residues. The V and J ends lost 0 bases and 3 bases, in that order; junction bases with no gene match: 3. CDR3 nucleotide sequence: TGTGCCATCAGTGAGTCATCGGGACAGGGCTACAATGAGCAGTTCTTC. This encodes CAISESSGQGYNEQFF.

This chain uses TRBV7-2 with TRBJ2-7; 8 bases agree with TRBD2. This CDR3 has 14 amino acids. Germline V lookup: CDR1 SGHTA, CDR2 FQGNSA. V shed 2 bases and J 4 bases; nucleotides not matched to a gene: 4. The DNA for the CDR3 is TGTGCCAGCAGCTTACGGGGGGGGGCTTACGAGCAGTACTTC. Its translation is CASSLRGGAYEQYF. The full variable domain, its missing parts supplied by reference TRBV7-2 and TRBJ2-7, is GAGVSQSPSNKVTEKGKDVELRCDPISGHTALYWYRQSLGQGLEFLIYFQGNSAPDKSGLPSDRFSAERTGGSVSTLTIQRTQQEDSAVYLCASSLRGGAYEQYFGPGTRLTVT.

V usage is TRBV6-4 and J usage is TRBJ1-6, with 9 positions matching TRBD1. CDR3 length: 16 amino acids. V was pared by 7 bases and J by 2 bases, with 6 bases of the junction left unmatched. Germline V gene sequence: CDR1 MRHNA, CDR2 SNTAGT. As DNA, the CDR3 is TGTGCCAGCAAACAGGGGGCGTTCGCCTATAATTCACCCCTCCACTTT. It specifies CASKQGAFAYNSPLHF.

The chain recombines TRBV6-5 with TRBJ1-5; D may be TRBD1 (6 bases). This CDR3 comprises 14 residues. Germline V gives CDR1 MNHEY, CDR2 SVGAGI. The V end was cut by 7 bases, the J end by 2 bases, with 12 bases between. CDR3 sequence reads: CASKTGSGNQPQHF. CDR3 bases: TGTGCCAGCAAGACAGGTTCAGGCAATCAGCCCCAGCATTTT.

The chain recombines TRBV5-6 with TRBJ2-7; 10 positions agree with TRBD1. The germline V gene has CDR1 SGHDT and CDR2 YYEEEE. With V trimmed by 3 bases and J by 1 base, 1 base remained unmatched. The CDR3 is 14 residues long. The CDR3 nucleotides read TGTGCCAGCAGCTGGGACAGGGGATCCTACGAGCAGTACTTC. Protein product: CASSWDRGSYEQYF.

The gene calls are TRBV18 and TRBJ1-2; 7 nucleotides agree with TRBD1. Germline V gives CDR1 KGHSH, CDR2 LQKENI. CDR3 length equals 14 residues. V lost 6 bases to trimming and J lost 4 bases; unmatched junction nucleotides: 8. The CDR3 loop reads CASSRQGNVYGYTF. The CDR3, as DNA: TGTGCCAGCTCCCGACAGGGTAACGTCTATGGCTACACCTTC.

This chain uses TRBV7-8 with TRBJ1-5, with TRBD1 matching 11 bases. With V trimmed by 2 bases and J by 1 base, 10 bases remained unmatched. Germline assignment: CDR1 SGHVS and CDR2 FQNEAQ. The CDR3 totals 19 residues. The CDR3 DNA is TGTGCCAGCAGCTTAATCGGGACAGGGGGAAGAGGGAGCAATCAGCCCCAGCATTTT. Translation: CASSLIGTGGRGSNQPQHF. Supplemented by reference TRBV7-8 and TRBJ1-5, the full variable domain reads GAGVSQSPRYKVAKRGQDVALRCDPISGHVSLFWYQQALGQGPEFLTYFQNEAQLDKSGLPSDRFFAERPEGSVSTLKIQRTQQEDSAVYLCASSLIGTGGRGSNQPQHFGDGTRLSIL.

The sample holds a few counts of this clone. The chain recombines TRBV19 with TRBJ2-1; 11 bases agree with TRBD1. CDR3 size: 19 residues. The germline V gene encodes CDR1 LNHDA and CDR2 SQIVND (reference sequence). The trim removed 2 bases at V and 6 bases at J, leaving 15 bases unmatched. The CDR3 here is CASSIKGQGAGTLRNEQFF. CDR3 DNA: TGTGCCAGTAGTATAAAAGGACAGGGGGCCGGGACTCTTCGCAATGAGCAGTTCTTC.

This clone came up once. V gene TRBV25-1 combines with J gene TRBJ2-7; 9 positions match TRBD1. CDR3 size: 12 residues. Germline CDR1 MGHDK, CDR2 SYGVNS. V was clipped by 10 bases and J by 6 bases; unmatched bases: 7. CDR3 protein: CATKGTGSEQYF. The CDR3 nucleotides read TGTGCCACCAAGGGGACAGGGAGCGAGCAGTACTTC.

This chain links TRBV4-1 with TRBJ2-7, with D possibly being TRBD2 (5 bases). The CDR3 has 14 amino acids. Germline CDR1 reads MGHRA; CDR2 reads YSYEKL. Trimming pared 0 bases from V and 6 bases from J, leaving 12 bases between. The CDR3 here is CASSQEKAGGEQYF. The CDR3 DNA sequence: TGCGCCAGCAGCCAAGAAAAGGCAGGAGGCGAGCAGTACTTC.

J is TRBJ2-1 and V is TRBV5-1, with 8 bases fitting TRBD1. This CDR3 comprises 15 residues. Germline CDR1 SGHRS, CDR2 YFSETQ. Losses at the gene ends were 0 bases for V and 7 bases for J; bases not matched to a gene: 6. CDR3 nucleotides: TGCGCCAGCAGCTTGGCCATCGACAGGGGTAATGAGCAGTTCTTC. This gives the protein CASSLAIDRGNEQFF.

This chain joins TRBV30 and TRBJ1-1; D unresolved. This CDR3 is built from 11 residues. V lost 1 base, J lost 6 bases, and 6 bases lay in between. Germline V CDR1 and CDR2: GTSNPN, SVGIG (reference sequence). In DNA, the CDR3 is TGTGCCTGGAGTGGGAGGGCTGAAGCTTTCTTT. This translates into CAWSGRAEAFF.

The chain combines TRBV5-3 with TRBJ2-3, with 16 bases lining up with TRBD2. TRBV5-3 is an ORF for which the function is uncertain. The CDR3 loop spans 17 amino acids. V was clipped by 5 bases and J by 2 bases; unmatched bases: 5. The CDR3 DNA reads TGTGCCAGAAGTCCCGGGACTAGCGGGGGGGACACAGATACGCAGTATTTT. Residues: CARSPGTSGGDTDTQYF.

V gene TRBV19 combines with J gene TRBJ1-1, with 8 bases matching TRBD1. The V gene end was trimmed by 6 bases and the J gene end by 2 bases; junction bases not matched to a gene: 5. The CDR3 sequence is 14 residues long. Germline V CDR1 and CDR2: LNHDA, SQIVND (reference sequence). The CDR3, as DNA: TGTGCCAGTAGCGACAGGGGTTACAACACTGAAGCTTTCTTT. It codes for CASSDRGYNTEAFF.

V is TRBV6-5 and J is TRBJ2-1; D may be TRBD1 (6 bases). V was clipped by 6 bases and J by 3 bases, with 15 bases between them. Germline CDR1 reads MNHEY; CDR2 reads SVGAGI. The CDR3 covers 15 residues. For the CDR3, the DNA is TGTGCCAGCAGACAACAGGGCTATGGCTACAATGAGCAGTTCTTC. Translated: CASRQQGYGYNEQFF.

The chain recombines TRBV6-5 with TRBJ2-7; 7 bases are shared with TRBD1. Germline CDR1 reads MNHEY; CDR2 reads SVGAGI. V was clipped by 5 bases and J by 7 bases; unmatched bases: 14. CDR3 length: 15 residues. The CDR3 spells CASSRTGTAAWEQYF. CDR3 DNA: TGTGCCAGCAGTCGAACCGGGACAGCAGCCTGGGAGCAGTACTTC.

This clone was picked up a small number of times. The V call is TRBV9, the J call TRBJ2-3; no clear D gene. V was shortened by 0 bases and J by 1 base, with 9 bases between the two germline ends. This CDR3 spans 15 amino acids. Germline V gene data show CDR1 as SGDLS and CDR2 as YYNGEE. The CDR3 DNA reads as TGTGCCAGCAGCGTAGACAGCTTTGGCACAGATACGCAGTATTTT. Amino acids: CASSVDSFGTDTQYF.